This T cell receptor beta chain was profiled in a study of blood T cell repertoires in COVID-19. Study as a whole: Samples taken during acute and convalescent COVID-19 were collected in the United States, Italy and Spain.

In germline, CDR1 is SGHRS, CDR2 YFSETQ. Trimming left V 5 bases short and J 6 bases short, with 12 bases between. CDR3 length equals 14 residues. In the authors' workflow: Amplification with reference gene primers provided the estimates of nucleated cell counts. This table comes from immunoSEQ multiplex PCR, and its TCRdb copy is limited to in-frame clones, with some not included. From that table come the V and J calls and clone size; the DNA was used to work out D and trimming. The table lists some 190,000 clones, 70% to 80% of them singletons. The sequenced sample consisted of peripheral blood. The TCR was taken from a woman aged 45-59 years with active or convalescent COVID-19. V gene TRBV5-1 combines with J gene TRBJ1-6; possibly TRBD1 for D (6 bases). The CDR3 sequence: CASRGGAGNSPLHF. The CDR3 DNA follows: TGCGCCAGCAGAGGGGGAGCAGGTAATTCACCCCTCCACTTT.